The 28 T cell receptor beta chains below all came from one sample that was sequenced in a study of T cell responses to AZD1222 COVID-19 vaccine. The method was immunoSEQ multiplex PCR; TCRdb's version includes in-frame clones alone and lacks a portion of them. The repertoire holds 100,000 to 150,000 clones, with 90% as singletons. The sample in question was peripheral blood, obtained on day 0 of MenACWY control vaccination. These receptors all stem from an adult in good health.

This clone is a singleton in its sample. The chain is built from TRBV24-1 and TRBJ2-5; 9 positions agree with TRBD2. After removal of 3 bases from V and 1 base from J, the junction contained 8 bases not matched to a gene. The CDR3 covers 17 residues. Germline V gene lookup returns CDR1 KGHDR and CDR2 SFDVKD. CDR3 protein: CATSDKGQRGAQETQYF. Here the CDR3 DNA reads TGTGCCACCAGTGATAAGGGCCAGCGGGGGGCCCAAGAGACCCAGTACTTC.

The J gene is TRBJ1-2, the V gene TRBV6-2 or TRBV6-3, with D possibly being TRBD1 (6 bases). The CDR3 runs 14 residues. Germline CDR1 is MNHEY and CDR2 is SVGEGT. The V end lost 6 bases, the J end lost 6 bases, and 17 bases lay between the germline ends. DNA for the CDR3: TGTGCCAGCAGCCCCCCCGGGGGCTGGAATGGCTACACCTTC. Translating gives CASSPPGGWNGYTF.

V usage is TRBV29-1 and J usage is TRBJ2-1, with D possibly being TRBD1 (5 bases). The germline V gene has CDR1 SQVTM and CDR2 ANQGSEA. The CDR3 has 14 residues. The V end lost 4 bases, the J end lost 5 bases, and 15 bases lay between the germline ends. The CDR3 region has the DNA TGCAGCGTTGCGGTACAGGCAAGAAACAATGAGCAGTTCTTC. Encoded protein: CSVAVQARNNEQFF.

The chain joins TRBV15 to TRBJ1-4, with a tentative D call TRBD1 (5 bases). The germline CDR1 and CDR2 sequences are LNHNV and YYDKDF (reference sequence). Trimming left V 0 bases short and J 5 bases short, with 13 bases between. CDR3 length equals 16 residues. CDR3 coding DNA: TGTGCCACCAGCAGAGATGGGGGACGGCTGAATGAAAAACTGTTTTTT. Translated, it gives CATSRDGGRLNEKLFF.

The chain employs TRBV15 and TRBJ1-2; D possibly corresponds to TRBD1 (6 bases). The germline V gene has CDR1 LNHNV and CDR2 YYDKDF (reference sequence). V lost 2 bases to trimming and J lost 6 bases, with 19 bases between them. The CDR3 is 16 amino acids. The DNA for the CDR3 is TGTGCCACCAGCAGATACACGAGGGGGGGTAGTCATGGCTACACCTTC. Amino acids: CATSRYTRGGSHGYTF.

In DNA, the CDR3 is TGTGCCAGCAGTGACAGGGGGCTTGGAAACACCATATATTTT. Translation: CASSDRGLGNTIYF. V and J are TRBV2 and TRBJ1-3; 8 nucleotides agree with TRBD1. The CDR3 runs 14 residues. Unmatched junction bases numbered 1, after V lost 3 bases and J lost 3 bases. Germline V lookup: CDR1 SNHLY, CDR2 FYNNEI.

Only one count was recorded for this clone. The chain combines TRBV14 with TRBJ1-3; D remains unclear. The CDR3 is 13 residues long. Germline CDR1 and CDR2: SGHDN and FVKESK. Trimming took 3 bases from V and 8 from J, leaving 11 bases between them. CDR3 loop: CASSQLTRDTIYF. Here the CDR3 DNA reads TGTGCCAGCAGCCAGTTGACGAGGGACACCATATATTTT. The whole variable domain, filled in from reference TRBV14 and TRBJ1-3, reads EAGVTQFPSHSVIEKGQTVTLRCDPISGHDNLYWYRRVMGKEIKFLLHFVKESKQDESGMPNNRFLAERTGGTYSTLKVQPAELEDSGVYFCASSQLTRDTIYFGEGSWLTVV.

CDR3 nucleotide sequence: TGCAGTGCTAGTGGCCCGGGAAACTCCTACAATGAGCAGTTCTTC. It is translated as CSASGPGNSYNEQFF. This chain links TRBV20-1 with TRBJ2-1; weak D call: TRBD2 (5 bases). This CDR3 has 15 amino acids. Germline V gives CDR1 DFQATT, CDR2 SNEGSKA (reference sequence). V gave up 3 bases and J gave up 0 bases, with 12 bases separating them.

The V and J genes are TRBV15 and TRBJ2-1; D possibly uses TRBD1 or TRBD2 (5 bases each). In germline, CDR1 is LNHNV, CDR2 YYDKDF (reference sequence). This CDR3 is built from 13 residues. Trimming removed 7 bases at V and 9 bases at J, with 16 bases between. CDR3 coding DNA: TGTGCCACCAAGTTAACAGAGGGGAGTGAGCAGTTCTTC. Its translation: CATKLTEGSEQFF.

The V call is TRBV4-3, the J call TRBJ2-2; 11 positions match TRBD2. CDR3 length equals 18 residues. V gave up 0 bases and J gave up 4 bases; unmatched junction bases: 7. The germline CDR1 and CDR2 sequences are LGHNA and YSLEER. CDR3 amino acids: CASSQDILAGAGTGELFF. CDR3 coding DNA: TGCGCCAGCAGCCAAGATATACTAGCGGGGGCGGGCACCGGGGAGCTGTTTTTT.

This clone was counted only a few times. As DNA, the CDR3 is TGTGCCAGCAGCTTAGGCGGGACAGCTGGGGCCAACGTCCTGACTTTC. Protein: CASSLGGTAGANVLTF. V is TRBV7-9 and J is TRBJ2-6; tentatively, D is TRBD1 (7 bases). V was clipped by 1 base and J by 2 bases, with 9 bases between them. The CDR3 spans 16 residues. The V gene's germline CDR1 is SEHNR and CDR2 FQNEAQ (reference sequence). The full variable domain, completed using reference TRBV7-9 and TRBJ2-6, is DTGVSQNPRHKITKRGQNVTFRCDPISEHNRLYWYRQTLGQGPEFLTYFQNEAQLEKSRLLSDRFSAERPKGSFSTLEIQRTEQGDSAMYLCASSLGGTAGANVLTFGAGSRLTVL.

The chain is built from TRBV27 and TRBJ2-5, with 8 bases lining up with TRBD1. The CDR3 totals 15 residues. Germline-derived CDR1 and CDR2 are MNHEY and SMNVEV (reference sequence). Unmatched junction bases numbered 6, after V lost 4 bases and J lost 2 bases. CDR3 DNA sequence: TGTGCCAGCAGTTCACCTCGGACAGGGCAAGAGACCCAGTACTTC. Protein: CASSSPRTGQETQYF.

The V and J genes are TRBV19 and TRBJ2-7; 7 bases align to TRBD1. Germline V gives CDR1 LNHDA, CDR2 SQIVND (reference sequence). V shed 6 bases and J 1 base; nucleotides not matched to a gene: 3. This CDR3 contains 13 residues. The chain's CDR3 is CASSKGQSYEQYF. In DNA, the CDR3 is TGTGCCAGTAGCAAGGGACAGTCCTACGAGCAGTACTTC. The full variable domain, completed using reference TRBV19 and TRBJ2-7, is DGGITQSPKYLFRKEGQNVTLSCEQNLNHDAMYWYRQDPGQGLRLIYYSQIVNDFQKGDIAEGYSVSREKKESFPLTVTSAQKNPTAFYLCASSKGQSYEQYFGPGTRLTVT.

The V gene is TRBV2, the J gene TRBJ2-7, with D uncertain. Germline assignment: CDR1 SNHLY and CDR2 FYNNEI. V gave up 4 bases and J gave up 3 bases, with 7 bases separating them. The CDR3 is 12 residues long. Here the CDR3 DNA reads TGTGCCAGCAGTGTTGGGGTCTACGAGCAGTACGTC. Residues: CASSVGVYEQYV.

J is TRBJ2-1 and V is TRBV7-2; 13 bases agree with TRBD2. Germline trimming cut 6 bases from V and 8 bases from J; bases unmatched to any gene: 10. CDR1 and CDR2 from the germline V gene are SGHTA and FQGNSA. CDR3 length equals 16 residues. The CDR3 loop is CASSAGTSGVGDEQFF. The DNA of the CDR3 is TGTGCCAGCAGTGCCGGGACTAGCGGGGTCGGGGATGAGCAGTTCTTC. The variable domain in full, with the rest retrieved from reference TRBV7-2 and TRBJ2-1, is GAGVSQSPSNKVTEKGKDVELRCDPISGHTALYWYRQSLGQGLEFLIYFQGNSAPDKSGLPSDRFSAERTGGSVSTLTIQRTQQEDSAVYLCASSAGTSGVGDEQFFGPGTRLTVL.

J is TRBJ1-1 and V is TRBV2, with D maybe TRBD1 (6 bases). V was pared by 8 bases and J by 1 base, with 11 bases between. The CDR3 consists of 13 residues. Germline V CDR1 and CDR2: SNHLY, FYNNEI. The CDR3 protein is CASGQKPNTEAFF. CDR3 sequence (DNA): TGTGCCAGCGGACAGAAACCGAACACTGAAGCTTTCTTT.

The V and J genes are TRBV11-3 and TRBJ2-1; a weak D match, TRBD2 (6 bases). CDR1 is SGHNT and CDR2 is YENEEA in the germline V gene. The CDR3 has 15 residues. V was clipped by 6 bases and J by 2 bases, with 14 bases between them. The CDR3 reads CASSLLGGAYNEQFF. CDR3 DNA sequence: TGTGCCAGCAGTTTGCTAGGAGGGGCCTACAATGAGCAGTTCTTC.

Note on this clone: The sample holds other DNA sequences that translate to the same CDR3. The chain recombines TRBV10-1 with TRBJ2-5; no reliable D call. CDR1 and CDR2 (germline): WNHNN, SYGVQD (reference sequence). This CDR3 has 11 amino acids. V was clipped by 3 bases and J by 4 bases, with 3 bases between them. This CDR3 is CASSDRETQYF. DNA of the CDR3: TGCGCCAGCAGTGATCGAGAGACCCAGTACTTC.

This clone was seen a single time. The chain links TRBV12-2 to TRBJ2-2; the listed D gene, TRBD2, was not tested against the DNA. TRBV12-2 is a pseudogene. This CDR3 comprises 17 residues. The CDR3 sequence: CASRTPSGGGGTGELFF. As DNA, the CDR3 is TGTGCAAGTCGCACCCCTAGCGGAGGGGGTGGGACCGGGGAGCTGTTTTTT.

The chain recombines TRBV15 with TRBJ2-5; D not resolved. Trimming pared 1 base from V and 0 bases from J, leaving 12 bases between. CDR1 and CDR2 from the germline V gene are LNHNV and YYDKDF (reference sequence). The CDR3 has 16 amino acids. CDR3 sequence reads: CATSRGWGDHQETQYF. The CDR3 DNA reads as TGTGCCACCAGCAGAGGGTGGGGTGACCACCAAGAGACCCAGTACTTC.

Turning to this clone: Other nucleotide sequences in the sample specify the same CDR3. V usage is TRBV5-6 and J usage is TRBJ1-5; TRBD1 is a possible D gene (5 bases). From germline, CDR1 is SGHDT and CDR2 YYEEEE. The V and J ends lost 0 bases and 3 bases respectively, with 7 bases between them. This CDR3 spans 14 amino acids. The CDR3 sequence: CASSLVGANQPQHF. The CDR3 nucleotides read TGTGCCAGCAGCTTGGTAGGGGCCAATCAGCCCCAGCATTTT.

In DNA form, the CDR3 reads TGTGCCAGCAGCGCTGCAGGGAGGCGGAACACTGAAGCTTTCTTT. Translation: CASSAAGRRNTEAFF. This chain uses TRBV9 with TRBJ1-1, with a tentative D call TRBD1 (5 bases). The CDR3 extends over 15 amino acids. V was cut by 3 bases and J by 1 base, with 13 bases left in between. Germline V lookup: CDR1 SGDLS, CDR2 YYNGEE.

The chain combines TRBV7-2 with TRBJ2-7, with TRBD2 as a possible D gene (5 bases). The CDR3 extends over 14 amino acids. Looked up from germline, CDR1 is SGHTA and CDR2 is FQGNSA. Between the trimmed V and J ends, which lost 3 bases and 6 bases, there was a span of 15 bases. DNA of the CDR3: TGTGCCAGCAGCTTCACCCCGGGCGGGCTCGAGCAGTACTTC. Protein product: CASSFTPGGLEQYF.

The chain uses TRBV25-1 and TRBJ1-1; 7 positions match TRBD1. After removal of 0 bases from V and 5 bases from J, the junction contained 12 bases not matched to a gene. Looked up from germline, CDR1 is MGHDK and CDR2 is SYGVNS. This CDR3 has 17 residues. CDR3 nucleotide sequence: TGTGCCAGCAGTGAATATAGTACAGGGGTCCTGGGGACTGAAGCTTTCTTT. It encodes CASSEYSTGVLGTEAFF.

This sequence joins TRBV28 and TRBJ1-4, with a weak D call TRBD1 (6 bases). CDR3 length equals 14 residues. Germline V lookup: CDR1 MDHEN, CDR2 SYDVKM. The V and J ends lost 2 bases and 8 bases respectively, with 12 bases between them. The CDR3 loop is CASSLVQGREKLFF. CDR3 in DNA: TGTGCCAGCAGTTTAGTCCAGGGGAGAGAAAAACTGTTTTTT.

As to this clone: This may be a read error, as it is one base from a much larger clone. The sample holds other DNA sequences that translate to the same CDR3. V gene TRBV7-2 combines with J gene TRBJ2-5; TRBD1 agrees at 7 bases. This CDR3 has 15 residues. Unmatched junction bases numbered 2, after V lost 1 base and J lost 0 bases. The V gene's germline CDR1 is SGHTA and CDR2 FQGNSA. This chain's CDR3 is CASSLGGQYQETQYF. The CDR3 region has the DNA TGTGCCAGCAGCTTAGGGGGACAGTACCAAGAGACCCAGTACTTC.

The chain links TRBV18 to TRBJ2-5; possibly TRBD2 for D (6 bases). Germline values: CDR1 KGHSH, CDR2 LQKENI. V gave up 5 bases and J gave up 3 bases, with 13 bases separating them. The CDR3 loop spans 14 amino acids. CDR3: CASSKLAEKETQYF. The CDR3 DNA reads TGTGCCAGCTCAAAACTAGCTGAGAAAGAGACCCAGTACTTC.

V usage is TRBV11-2 and J usage is TRBJ1-3, with TRBD1 matching 8 bases. V dropped 0 bases and J dropped 8; count of bases not matched to a gene: 12. In germline, CDR1 is SGHAT, CDR2 FQNNGV. This CDR3 is 17 amino acids long. DNA of the CDR3: TGTGCCAGCAGCTTAGATCGTCTCCGACAGGGGCGGGACACCATATATTTT. Amino acids: CASSLDRLRQGRDTIYF.